Each of the 17 T cell receptor beta chains below was sequenced from the same sample in a study of Ad26.COV2.S vaccination and SARS-CoV-2 variants. Some clones are missing from TCRdb's copy, which holds only in-frame ones; the method was immunoSEQ multiplex PCR. The sample consists of under 600,000 clones, 70% to 90% of them appearing once. Treatment of the sample: some 19 received Ad26.COV2.S at low or high dose, single or two shots; several received placebo; per-sample allocation not given. Specimens were obtained on day 63 following the first vaccine or placebo injection. The sequencing used peripheral blood, collected in a trial of Ad26.COV2.S vaccine versus placebo. The receptors originated from a person aged 18-65 years who received the Ad26.COV2.S COVID-19 vaccine or a placebo.

The genes are TRBV6-5 and TRBJ2-7, with D perhaps matching TRBD1 (5 bases). The CDR3 is 16 residues long. The germline gives CDR1 MNHEY, CDR2 SVGAGI. The ends were cut back, 0 bases at V and 3 bases at J, with 15 bases in the middle. The CDR3 spells CASSYSAAGKDYEQYF. The CDR3 DNA follows: TGTGCCAGCAGTTACTCGGCGGCAGGGAAAGACTACGAGCAGTACTTC.

This chain connects TRBV9 to TRBJ2-3; maybe TRBD2 (5 bases). The CDR3 contains 15 residues. Trimming removed 3 bases from V and 1 base from J, with 12 bases in between. Germline V gives CDR1 SGDLS, CDR2 YYNGEE. CDR3 residues: CASSAWGSGTDTQYF. The CDR3 DNA reads TGTGCCAGCAGCGCTTGGGGTAGCGGCACAGATACGCAGTATTTT.

The chain is built from TRBV7-9 and TRBJ1-2; D unclear. With 1 base removed from V and 5 bases from J, the gap between germline ends came to 17 bases. Per the germline V gene, CDR1 is SEHNR and CDR2 is FQNEAQ (reference sequence). This CDR3 is built from 16 residues. The DNA of the CDR3 is TGTGCCAGCAGCTTAGAACCCCCAGGAGCCGGGTATGGCTACACCTTC. This gives the protein CASSLEPPGAGYGYTF.

The V gene is TRBV27, the J gene TRBJ2-3; the D gene is possibly TRBD2 (6 bases). Trimming pared 6 bases from V and 9 bases from J, leaving 22 bases between. Germline lookup yields CDR1 MNHEY and CDR2 SMNVEV (reference sequence). CDR3 size: 15 residues. CDR3 in amino acids: CASSLEGRRRETQYF. The CDR3 bases are TGTGCCAGCAGCCTAGAGGGGAGGAGACGGGAAACGCAGTATTTT.

The rearrangement uses TRBV2 and TRBJ1-2; possibly TRBD1 for D (5 bases). There are 13 residues in the CDR3. Germline V gives CDR1 SNHLY, CDR2 FYNNEI. Trimming stripped 5 bases from V and 8 bases from J, with 15 bases between. The CDR3 region is CASSPTMWGGYTF. CDR3 nucleotides: TGTGCCAGCAGTCCGACCATGTGGGGGGGCTACACCTTC.

The genes are TRBV6-1 and TRBJ1-1, with D perhaps TRBD1 (5 bases). This CDR3 has 15 amino acids. CDR1 MNHNS and CDR2 SASEGT come from the germline V gene. The V end lost 3 bases, the J end lost 10 bases, and 21 bases lay between the germline ends. CDR3 residues: CASSDTGGRVAGAFF. The DNA for the CDR3 is TGTGCCAGCAGTGACACTGGGGGGAGAGTTGCTGGAGCTTTCTTT.

The chain has TRBV3-1 (or the pseudogene TRBV3-2) and TRBJ2-7; possible D gene TRBD2, 5 bases. Trimming left V 0 bases short and J 9 bases short, with 21 bases between. Germline CDR1 is LGHDT and CDR2 is YNNKEL (reference sequence). This CDR3 region has 16 residues. The CDR3 spells CASSQDKGSSYEGQYF. The CDR3 region has the DNA TGTGCCAGCAGCCAAGATAAGGGTAGCTCCTACGAGGGGCAGTACTTC.

This rearrangement joins TRBV7-3 to TRBJ1-2, with 8 bases aligning to TRBD1. Germline loops: CDR1 SGHTA, CDR2 FQGTGA. The CDR3 contains 13 residues. V was clipped by 4 bases and J by 7 bases; unmatched bases: 5. The CDR3 region has the DNA TGTGCCAGCAGCTCGACCGGACAGGGTGGCTACACCTTC. Translation: CASSSTGQGGYTF.

The chain couples TRBV5-6 to TRBJ2-7, with D uncertain. Germline loops: CDR1 SGHDT, CDR2 YYEEEE. V was pared by 2 bases and J by 2 bases, with 8 bases between. The CDR3 is 13 residues long. CDR3 sequence: CASSFDGPYEQYF. In DNA form, the CDR3 reads TGTGCCAGCAGCTTCGACGGACCCTACGAGCAGTACTTC.

DNA for the CDR3: TGTGCCATCAGTGAAGGACTAGCGGGAGGAGAAGAGACCCAGTACTTC. Its translation is CAISEGLAGGEETQYF. This sequence joins TRBV10-3 and TRBJ2-5; 14 positions match TRBD2. CDR1 and CDR2 from the germline V gene are ENHRY and SYGVKD. V trimming: 3 bases; J trimming: 3 bases; junction bases outside the gene matches: 3. The CDR3 consists of 16 residues.

This chain joins TRBV7-3 and TRBJ2-1; TRBD1 agrees at 8 bases. This CDR3 contains 14 residues. After removal of 1 base from V and 7 bases from J, the junction contained 3 bases not matched to a gene. CDR1 and CDR2 (germline): SGHTA, FQGTGA. The DNA for the CDR3 is TGTGCCAGCAGCTTAAGACAGGGGCGGAATGAGCAGTTCTTC. Its translation: CASSLRQGRNEQFF.

The V gene is TRBV18, the J gene TRBJ2-1; 8 positions agree with TRBD1. Germline V gives CDR1 KGHSH, CDR2 LQKENI. The V gene end was trimmed by 4 bases and the J gene end by 9 bases; junction bases not matched to a gene: 11. This CDR3 is built from 15 residues. CDR3 sequence: CASSLRRDRSGEQFF. CDR3 coding DNA: TGTGCCAGCTCACTGCGCCGGGACAGGTCCGGTGAGCAGTTCTTC.

The chain combines TRBV18 with TRBJ1-1; D may be TRBD1 (6 bases). Germline V gene data show CDR1 as KGHSH and CDR2 as LQKENI. CDR3 length: 14 amino acids. Trimming took 4 bases from V and 1 from J, leaving 10 bases between them. CDR3 region: CASSRYRENTEAFF. In nucleotides, the CDR3 is TGTGCCAGCTCACGGTACAGGGAGAACACTGAAGCTTTCTTT.

This sequence joins TRBV30 and TRBJ2-1; a weak D match, TRBD1 (6 bases). The CDR3 loop spans 14 amino acids. CDR1 GTSNPN and CDR2 SVGIG come from the germline V gene (reference sequence). Trimming took 2 bases from V and 3 from J, leaving 11 bases between them. The chain's CDR3 is CAWSTQGLYNEQFF. The CDR3 DNA follows: TGTGCCTGGAGTACACAGGGCCTCTACAATGAGCAGTTCTTC. Filled out from reference TRBV30 and TRBJ2-1, the complete variable domain reads SQTIHQWPATLVQPVGSPLSLECTVEGTSNPNLYWYRQAAGRGLQLLFYSVGIGQISSEVPQNLSASRPQDRQFILSSKKLLLSDSGFYLCAWSTQGLYNEQFFGPGTRLTVL.

The genes are TRBV9 and TRBJ2-5; possibly TRBD2 for D (6 bases). Between the trimmed V and J ends, which lost 4 bases and 6 bases, there was a span of 10 bases. The CDR3 runs to 12 residues. CDR1 and CDR2 from the germline V gene are SGDLS and YYNGEE. In nucleotides, the CDR3 is TGTGCCAGCAGCCCGGGGGAAAAGACCCAGTACTTC. Encoded protein: CASSPGEKTQYF.

V usage is TRBV20-1 and J usage is TRBJ2-2; D unresolved. This CDR3 is built from 11 residues. V was cut by 1 base and J by 5 bases, with 2 bases left in between. Germline-derived CDR1 and CDR2 are DFQATT and SNEGSKA (reference sequence). The CDR3 is CSARVTGELFF. The CDR3 nucleotides are TGCAGTGCTAGAGTTACCGGGGAGCTGTTTTTT.

The chain has TRBV25-1 and TRBJ2-3; D is unclear. This CDR3 region has 13 residues. V was pared by 2 bases and J by 3 bases, with 6 bases between. Germline CDR1 and CDR2: MGHDK and SYGVNS. Here the CDR3 reads CASSELVTDTQYF. The CDR3 coding sequence is TGTGCCAGCAGTGAACTAGTTACAGATACGCAGTATTTT. Drawing the rest from reference TRBV25-1 and TRBJ2-3, the complete variable domain is EADIYQTPRYLVIGTGKKITLECSQTMGHDKMYWYQQDPGMELHLIHYSYGVNSTEKGDLSSESTVSRIRTEHFPLTLESARPSHTSQYLCASSELVTDTQYFGPGTRLTVL.